The 6 T cell receptor beta chains below were found in one sample sequenced in a study of blood T cell repertoires in COVID-19. Repertoires were generated with immunoSEQ multiplex PCR, while TCRdb's copy carries only in-frame clones and drops some. The repertoire consists of 110,000 or so clones, with roughly 85% occurring once and the leading ten covering around 5.5%. The sequencing input was peripheral blood. Receptors originate from an older woman with COVID-19, enrolled during active disease.

The chain recombines TRBV7-8 with TRBJ1-5; 7 nucleotides match TRBD1. This CDR3 region has 17 residues. CDR1 is SGHVS and CDR2 is FQNEAQ in the germline V gene. V lost 0 bases, J lost 5 bases, and 10 bases stayed unmatched. The CDR3 nucleotides are TGTGCCAGCAGCTTAGCGGCGACAGGGTCGGTGCATCAGCCCCAGCATTTT. This sequence encodes CASSLAATGSVHQPQHF.

This clone was counted once. The CDR3 reads CASSLGQENKPGETQYF. CDR3 DNA sequence: TGTGCCAGCAGCTTAGGACAAGAGAATAAACCCGGGGAGACCCAGTACTTC. The V gene is TRBV13, the J gene TRBJ2-5; D is ambiguous. Trimming pared 0 bases from V and 5 bases from J, leaving 19 bases between. The length of the CDR3 is 17 residues. Germline-derived CDR1 and CDR2 are PRHDT and FYEKMQ (reference sequence).

This chain joins TRBV7-2 and TRBJ1-2, with 8 bases identical to TRBD1. Unmatched junction bases numbered 5, after V lost 5 bases and J lost 0 bases. The V gene's germline CDR1 is SGHTA and CDR2 FQGNSA. This CDR3 is built from 15 residues. The CDR3 DNA is TGTGCCAGCAGCCAGGGACAGGAGGCTAACTATGGCTACACCTTC. It yields the protein CASSQGQEANYGYTF.

This clone was seen just once. The junction shows a germline mismatch at one end, possibly a read error. The J gene is TRBJ2-7, the V gene TRBV5-6; TRBD2 matches at 9 bases. The CDR3 has 19 amino acids. CDR1 is SGHDT and CDR2 is YYEEEE in the germline V gene. DNA for the CDR3: TGTGCCAGCAGTTTGGGGATAGCGGGGGTGCTACAACCAACCTACGAGCAGTACTTC. Its translation: CASSLGIAGVLQPTYEQYF.

The V and J genes are TRBV27 and TRBJ2-1; no firm D call. The V end lost 6 bases, the J end lost 0 bases, and 12 bases lay between the germline ends. Germline V CDR1 and CDR2: MNHEY, SMNVEV (reference sequence). CDR3 length equals 15 residues. The CDR3 loop reads CASSLDPSSYNEQFF. The CDR3 coding sequence is TGTGCCAGCAGCCTAGACCCGAGCTCCTACAATGAGCAGTTCTTC.

The rearrangement links TRBV6-5 to TRBJ2-3; TRBD1 matches 10 bases. Germline lookup yields CDR1 MNHEY and CDR2 SVGAGI. Losses at the gene ends were 0 bases for V and 7 bases for J; bases not matched to a gene: 7. This CDR3 is 16 amino acids long. CDR3 coding DNA: TGTGCCAGCAGTTACTCGGGACAGGGGACTGTGAATACGCAGTATTTT. It yields the protein CASSYSGQGTVNTQYF.